The T cell receptor (beta chain) described here comes from a study of CD8+ T cells in alopecia areata. Study findings and constraints: On tofacitinib, scalp and blood still held many of the expanded lesional clones.

Treatment meaning: oral pan-JAK inhibitor, 5-10 mg twice daily. The authors extracted RNA and reverse transcribed it into cDNA as the sequencing template. The data were produced by immunoSEQ multiplex PCR, yet TCRdb's version contains in-frame clones alone and is incomplete. Seen here are approximately 280,000 clones, roughly 60% observed once, and the top ten hold roughly 1.8%. For this clone: What it recognizes is unknown.

V dropped 6 bases and J dropped 1 base, with 7 bases sitting between them. The CDR3 has 12 amino acids. The V gene's germline CDR1 is SQVTM and CDR2 ANQGSEA. This chain uses TRBV29-1 with TRBJ2-4; the D is unclear. The sample in question was CD4+ T cells sorted from blood, obtained at week 24, from a patient treated with tofacitinib. This clonotype was obtained from a human donor with alopecia areata. Here the CDR3 reads CSVILAKNIQYF. In nucleotides, the CDR3 is TGCAGCGTCATTCTTGCCAAAAACATTCAGTACTTC. The full variable domain, its missing parts supplied by reference TRBV29-1 and TRBJ2-4, is SAVISQKPSRDICQRGTSLTIQCQVDSQVTMMFWYRQQPGQSLTLIATANQGSEATYESGFVIDKFPISRPNLTFSTLTVSNMSPEDSSIYLCSVILAKNIQYFGAGTRLSVL.